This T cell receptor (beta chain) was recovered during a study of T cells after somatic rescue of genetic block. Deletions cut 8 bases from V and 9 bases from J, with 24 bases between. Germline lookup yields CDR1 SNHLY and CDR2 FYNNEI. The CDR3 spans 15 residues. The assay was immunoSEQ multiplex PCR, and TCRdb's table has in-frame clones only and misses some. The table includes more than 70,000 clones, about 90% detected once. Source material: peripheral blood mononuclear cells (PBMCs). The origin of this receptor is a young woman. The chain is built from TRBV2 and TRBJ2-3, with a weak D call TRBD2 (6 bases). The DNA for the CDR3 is TGTGCCAGCCCCCCAGCCGGGACTCAAACAGGCACGCAGTATTTT. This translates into CASPPAGTQTGTQYF.